One sample yielded the 2 T cell receptor beta chains listed below, sequenced in a study of shared clonotypes between healthy human individuals (dated by TCRdb to the early 2020s). Library preparation was by the immunoSEQ multiplex PCR assay. In TCRdb, the immuneACCESS table is reduced to in-frame sequences with V and J assigned. These tables do not hold every clone; where another copy was compared, an unresolved V gene accounts for under half, and the others remain unexplained. The sample table shows about 1 million clones, and about 80% are seen once. The ten largest clones capture 1.4% of the sample. Material for sequencing was memory CD4+ T cells sorted from blood. The cell subset or site label, read with the paper, signifies: CD45RA-negative fraction. These receptor sequences come from a man aged 18 to 30 in good health.

In regard to this clone: Other DNA sequences in this sample translate to the same CDR3. The chain combines TRBV11-2 with TRBJ2-7; unclear D gene. The CDR3 spans 12 residues. Trimming took off 1 base at V and 6 bases at J, with 7 bases between the two ends. CDR1 is SGHAT and CDR2 is FQNNGV in the germline V gene. The CDR3 bases are TGTGCCAGCAGCTTAGGAGGTGTCGAGCAGTACTTC. It specifies CASSLGGVEQYF.

The CDR3 is CASSLNRAGVEQYF. CDR3 in DNA: TGTGCCAGCAGCTTAAATCGCGCTGGGGTCGAGCAGTACTTC. The chain uses TRBV7-2 and TRBJ2-7, with D uncertain. Trimming shortened V by 2 bases and J by 6 bases, and 14 bases separated the two germline ends. From germline, CDR1 is SGHTA and CDR2 FQGNSA. There are 14 residues in the CDR3. Looking up the rest from reference TRBV7-2 and TRBJ2-7 gives the full variable domain: GAGVSQSPSNKVTEKGKDVELRCDPISGHTALYWYRQSLGQGLEFLIYFQGNSAPDKSGLPSDRFSAERTGGSVSTLTIQRTQQEDSAVYLCASSLNRAGVEQYFGPGTRLTVT.